The TCR beta chain described here comes from a study of beta chain features in type 1 diabetes. Study context: Cell yields, gender and age were similar in healthy donors and patients. There were approximately 100 million sorted cells examined across all samples. Findings of the study overall: Type 1 diabetes patients showed a moderate but significant shortening of TCRB CDR3s in all four CD4+ subsets.

Every bit of the isolated RNA underwent reverse transcription, so sequencing read expressed TCRB transcripts. The data were produced by immunoSEQ multiplex PCR, yet TCRdb's version contains in-frame clones alone and is incomplete. The sample consists of some 270,000 clones, approximately 14% of them appearing once. The V gene lost 1 base and the J gene lost 3 bases, with 7 bases spanning the gap. Germline CDR1 is SGDLS and CDR2 is YYNGEE. The CDR3 sequence is 14 residues long. With respect to this clone: Its specificity is unknown.

V and J are TRBV9 and TRBJ2-2; D is possibly TRBD1 (6 bases). This receptor was identified in a woman aged 40 to 50 in good health. Sample: naive CD4+ T cells from blood. The CDR3 DNA sequence: TGTGCCAGCAGCGTATCAGGGGACACCGGGGAGCTGTTTTTT. Amino acids: CASSVSGDTGELFF.